This T cell receptor (beta chain) was captured by sequencing in a study of T cell changes during pregnancy in multiple sclerosis. This clone was seen a single time. Germline values: CDR1 MGHRA, CDR2 YSYEKL. The CDR3 has 14 residues. V lost 0 bases, J lost 6 bases, and 12 bases lay in between. Assay used: immunoSEQ multiplex PCR; TCRdb lists only in-frame clones, some missing. The sample holds 50,000 to 65,000 clones, roughly 92% seen once. The genes are TRBV4-1 and TRBJ2-7; tentatively, D is TRBD2 (5 bases). The clonotype was recovered from a female donor with multiple sclerosis, enrolled in a pregnancy study. Material: CD8+ T cells from peripheral blood mononuclear cells, obtained in the second trimester of pregnancy. CDR3 DNA: TGCGCCAGCAGCCAAGATACGAGCCGGGGCGAGCAGTACTTC. Translation gives CASSQDTSRGEQYF.